Following are 32 T cell receptor beta chains from one sample sequenced in a study of blood T cell repertoires in COVID-19. Sequenced by immunoSEQ multiplex PCR; TCRdb stores in-frame clones only, minus some. The data contain about 170,000 clones, about 88% of them singletons. Sequenced sample: peripheral blood. The receptors stem from a woman of 80 years or more with COVID-19, enrolled during active disease.

This clone was observed a few times. The chain has TRBV19 and TRBJ2-1, with 8 bases that match TRBD1. With V trimmed by 6 bases and J by 4 bases, 8 bases remained unmatched. This CDR3 is 15 amino acids long. CDR1 and CDR2 from the germline V gene are LNHDA and SQIVND (reference sequence). The CDR3: CASRSGGAGYNEQFF. DNA of the CDR3: TGTGCCAGTAGGTCAGGGGGCGCGGGTTACAATGAGCAGTTCTTC. The entire variable domain, with the rest obtained from reference TRBV19 and TRBJ2-1, is as follows: DGGITQSPKYLFRKEGQNVTLSCEQNLNHDAMYWYRQDPGQGLRLIYYSQIVNDFQKGDIAEGYSVSREKKESFPLTVTSAQKNPTAFYLCASRSGGAGYNEQFFGPGTRLTVL.

CDR3 nucleotides: TGCGCCAGCAGCCAAGATCGACTGGGACAGGGGTTCTACAATGAGCAGTTCTTC. Protein: CASSQDRLGQGFYNEQFF. The chain employs TRBV4-3 and TRBJ2-1; 10 nucleotides agree with TRBD1. Germline values: CDR1 LGHNA, CDR2 YSLEER. The CDR3 is made up of 18 amino acids. V dropped 0 bases and J dropped 3; count of bases not matched to a gene: 8.

This chain links TRBV15 with TRBJ1-1; possible D gene TRBD1, 5 bases. From germline, CDR1 is LNHNV and CDR2 YYDKDF (reference sequence). Trimming took 1 base from V and 6 from J, leaving 27 bases between them. The CDR3 sequence is 19 residues long. For the CDR3, the DNA is TGTGCCACCAGCAGAGGAAATAACCCCCAGGGTCTAGTGCGCGCTGAAGCTTTCTTT. Its translation: CATSRGNNPQGLVRAEAFF.

This clone was found once. The chain recombines TRBV11-2 with TRBJ2-1; TRBD2 matches at 12 bases. Germline assignment: CDR1 SGHAT and CDR2 FQNNGV. The length of the CDR3 is 17 residues. V trimming: 5 bases; J trimming: 8 bases; junction bases outside the gene matches: 13. The CDR3 DNA follows: TGTGCCAGCAGCGGGTATTCGACTAGCGGGAGCCCCCATGAGCAGTTCTTC. Amino acids: CASSGYSTSGSPHEQFF.

The chain recombines TRBV28 with TRBJ2-2; 8 bases fit TRBD2. The V gene's germline CDR1 is MDHEN and CDR2 SYDVKM. V was pared by 6 bases and J by 4 bases, with 10 bases of the junction left unmatched. The CDR3 is 16 amino acids. CDR3 nucleotides: TGTGCCAGCAGATCTGCGCCGGGAGGGGGCACCGGGGAGCTGTTTTTT. It encodes CASRSAPGGGTGELFF. Using reference TRBV28 and TRBJ2-2 for the parts outside the CDR3, the full variable domain is DVKVTQSSRYLVKRTGEKVFLECVQDMDHENMFWYRQDPGLGLRLIYFSYDVKMKEKGDIPEGYSVSREKKERFSLILESASTNQTSMYLCASRSAPGGGTGELFFGEGSRLTVL.

This chain connects TRBV13 to TRBJ2-7, with D possibly matching TRBD2 (5 bases). Trimming left V 0 bases short and J 7 bases short, with 13 bases between. Germline V gene data show CDR1 as PRHDT and CDR2 as FYEKMQ (reference sequence). The CDR3 runs 14 residues. CDR3 residues: CASSLGMRAREQYF. The CDR3 DNA reads as TGTGCCAGCAGCTTAGGTATGAGGGCACGGGAGCAGTACTTC.

This clone was picked up one time. V gene TRBV18 combines with J gene TRBJ1-1, with 10 bases aligning to TRBD1. The germline CDR1 and CDR2 sequences are KGHSH and LQKENI. J lost 4 bases, V lost 6 bases, and 8 bases had no gene match. CDR3 length: 15 residues. The CDR3 loop is CASSQDGQGVTEAFF. DNA of the CDR3: TGTGCCAGCTCCCAGGATGGACAGGGGGTCACTGAAGCTTTCTTT.

V usage is TRBV7-2 and J usage is TRBJ2-1; 10 nucleotides agree with TRBD2. Per germline, CDR1 SGHTA and CDR2 FQGNSA. V shed 5 bases, J shed 5 bases, and the junction held 6 bases outside the gene matches. This CDR3 has 15 residues. The CDR3 coding sequence is TGTGCCAGCAGCCGGGGAGCGGGAGGGCACAATGAGCAGTTCTTC. Amino acids: CASSRGAGGHNEQFF.

V gene TRBV5-1 combines with J gene TRBJ1-2, with D perhaps TRBD1 (5 bases). CDR3 size: 17 residues. With 0 bases removed from V and 2 bases from J, the gap between germline ends came to 17 bases. Germline V CDR1 and CDR2: SGHRS, YFSETQ. CDR3 residues: CASSLALGGVGNYGYTF. The CDR3, as DNA: TGCGCCAGCAGCTTGGCGTTAGGAGGGGTTGGGAACTATGGCTACACCTTC.

The CDR3 loop is CASLTSGAKNIQYF. In DNA, the CDR3 is TGTGCCAGTTTAACTAGCGGGGCCAAAAACATTCAGTACTTC. The V and J genes are TRBV28 and TRBJ2-4, with TRBD2 matching over 9 bases. Per germline, CDR1 MDHEN and CDR2 SYDVKM. V trimming: 9 bases; J trimming: 1 base; junction bases outside the gene matches: 4. The CDR3 extends over 14 amino acids.

V gene TRBV4-2 combines with J gene TRBJ2-5; 12 bases map to TRBD2. With V trimmed by 4 bases and J by 4 bases, 13 bases remained unmatched. Germline V gene sequence: CDR1 LGHNA, CDR2 YNFKEQ. The CDR3 length is 18 residues. This chain's CDR3 is CASSPQLAGGNAGETQYF. The DNA for the CDR3 is TGTGCCAGCAGCCCTCAACTAGCGGGAGGTAATGCTGGAGAGACCCAGTACTTC.

The chain carries TRBV13 and TRBJ2-7, with 13 bases matching TRBD2. Per the germline V gene, CDR1 is PRHDT and CDR2 is FYEKMQ (reference sequence). The V and J ends lost 4 bases and 4 bases, in that order; junction bases with no gene match: 7. This CDR3 spans 16 amino acids. DNA for the CDR3: TGTGCCAGCAGCTCCAGGACTAGCGGGAGTATTTACGAGCAGTACTTC. Translating gives CASSSRTSGSIYEQYF. Combining the CDR3 with reference TRBV13 and TRBJ2-7 gives the whole variable domain AAGVIQSPRHLIKEKRETATLKCYPIPRHDTVYWYQQGPGQDPQFLISFYEKMQSDKGSIPDRFSAQQFSDYHSELNMSSLELGDSALYFCASSSRTSGSIYEQYFGPGTRLTVT.

The V and J genes are TRBV28 and TRBJ1-5; 10 bases match TRBD1. CDR1 and CDR2 from the germline V gene are MDHEN and SYDVKM. Losses at the gene ends were 3 bases for V and 3 bases for J; bases not matched to a gene: 2. There are 15 residues in the CDR3. The CDR3 here is CASSLGQGYNQPQHF. The DNA for the CDR3 is TGTGCCAGCAGTTTGGGACAGGGGTACAATCAGCCCCAGCATTTT.

CDR3 DNA: TGTGCCAGCAGTTCGGCCAGCGGGGCATCCTACAATGAGCAGTTCTTC. It encodes CASSSASGASYNEQFF. The chain carries TRBV6-5 and TRBJ2-1; TRBD2 agrees at 7 bases. CDR3 length: 16 amino acids. Germline trimming cut 4 bases from V and 1 base from J; bases unmatched to any gene: 7. Germline CDR1 and CDR2: MNHEY and SVGAGI.

The chain links TRBV4-2 to TRBJ2-2; 9 nucleotides line up with TRBD2. CDR3 length: 17 amino acids. Germline V gene data show CDR1 as LGHNA and CDR2 as YNFKEQ. With 1 base clipped from V and 7 bases from J, the junction kept 10 bases outside the gene matches. The CDR3 DNA reads TGTGCCAGCAGCCAAGTGGGGCGGGAGGGCCTGGACGGGGAGCTGTTTTTT. It specifies CASSQVGREGLDGELFF.

The rearrangement joins TRBV6-1 to TRBJ1-5; D gene uncertain. Trimming removed 3 bases at V and 0 bases at J, with 12 bases between. In germline, CDR1 is MNHNS, CDR2 SASEGT. This CDR3 contains 16 residues. CDR3 amino acids: CASSDQQTYSNQPQHF. The CDR3 region has the DNA TGTGCCAGCAGTGATCAACAGACCTATAGCAATCAGCCCCAGCATTTT.

V is TRBV6-5 and J is TRBJ1-2; possible D gene TRBD1, 5 bases. The V end was cut by 6 bases, the J end by 0 bases, with 14 bases between. Per the germline V gene, CDR1 is MNHEY and CDR2 is SVGAGI. This CDR3 spans 15 amino acids. The CDR3 region is CASRGGGESNYGYTF. The CDR3 coding sequence is TGTGCCAGCAGGGGTGGGGGGGAATCTAACTATGGCTACACCTTC.

This clone was observed once. The chain recombines TRBV19 with TRBJ1-1, with a weak D call TRBD1 (5 bases). The germline gives CDR1 LNHDA, CDR2 SQIVND (reference sequence). Trimming took 6 bases from V and 1 from J, leaving 12 bases between them. The CDR3 covers 14 residues. The CDR3 spells CASRTIDRNTEAFF. CDR3 sequence (DNA): TGTGCCAGTAGGACCATCGACAGGAACACTGAAGCTTTCTTT.

This rearrangement joins TRBV6-5 to TRBJ1-5, with TRBD1 as a possible D gene (6 bases). Germline V gene sequence: CDR1 MNHEY, CDR2 SVGAGI. The CDR3 covers 14 residues. Trimming stripped 4 bases from V and 3 bases from J, with 10 bases between. CDR3 DNA: TGTGCCAGCAGTTCCACAGGGAACAATCAGCCCCAGCATTTT. Translated: CASSSTGNNQPQHF.

This rearrangement joins TRBV19 to TRBJ2-6, with TRBD2 matching over 12 bases. V was pared by 3 bases and J by 2 bases, with 5 bases of the junction left unmatched. CDR1 is LNHDA and CDR2 is SQIVND in the germline V gene (reference sequence). There are 18 residues in the CDR3. CDR3 DNA: TGTGCCAGTAGTATGGTCCTAGCGGGAGGGACTGGGGCCAACGTCCTGACTTTC. Its translation: CASSMVLAGGTGANVLTF.

This chain uses TRBV6-2 or TRBV6-3 with TRBJ2-7, with TRBD2 identical over 12 bases. CDR3 length: 17 amino acids. Germline V lookup: CDR1 MNHEY, CDR2 SVGEGT. The V and J ends lost 4 bases and 0 bases, in that order; junction bases with no gene match: 7. CDR3 nucleotide sequence: TGTGCCAGCAGTTTAGGGACTAGCGGGTTTGGCTCCTACGAGCAGTACTTC. It translates to CASSLGTSGFGSYEQYF.

The CDR3 DNA sequence: TGTGCCAGCGGGCCGCTTCAGGGCTCCTATGGCTACACCTTC. Amino acid sequence: CASGPLQGSYGYTF. The chain links TRBV9 to TRBJ1-2, with D tentatively TRBD1 (5 bases). V lost 7 bases and J 4 bases, leaving 17 bases between the germline ends. CDR1 and CDR2 from the germline V gene are SGDLS and YYNGEE. The CDR3 loop spans 14 amino acids.

V and J are TRBV28 and TRBJ2-7; 7 bases map to TRBD1. This CDR3 contains 14 residues. The germline V gene encodes CDR1 MDHEN and CDR2 SYDVKM. J lost 4 bases, V lost 4 bases, and 7 bases had no gene match. CDR3 sequence reads: CASSYPGQLYEQYF. The CDR3 DNA sequence: TGTGCCAGCAGTTATCCGGGACAGCTTTACGAGCAGTACTTC.

The V and J genes are TRBV27 and TRBJ1-6; D ambiguous. Germline assignment: CDR1 MNHEY and CDR2 SMNVEV (reference sequence). CDR3 length: 10 residues. V was clipped by 8 bases and J by 10 bases, with 6 bases between them. CDR3 in amino acids: CASGASPLHF. The DNA for the CDR3 is TGTGCCAGCGGAGCATCACCCCTCCACTTT.

The table lists this clone with a few counts. The chain is built from TRBV7-8 and TRBJ2-5; 7 bases agree with TRBD1. Germline CDR1 and CDR2: SGHVS and FQNEAQ. The trim removed 4 bases at V and 4 bases at J, leaving 15 bases unmatched. This CDR3 region has 17 residues. Here the CDR3 DNA reads TGTGCCAGCAGCTCGGCATCCTCGGGACAGCTTCGAGAGACCCAGTACTTC. Its translation is CASSSASSGQLRETQYF.

The CDR3 protein is CASSLRAPNTEAFF. CDR3 nucleotides: TGTGCCAGCAGCTTACGCGCACCAAACACTGAAGCTTTCTTT. The chain couples TRBV7-8 to TRBJ1-1; D gene unclear. Germline V gives CDR1 SGHVS, CDR2 FQNEAQ. The CDR3 consists of 14 residues. Deletions cut 2 bases from V and 2 bases from J, with 9 bases between.

The V and J genes are TRBV6-5 and TRBJ1-1; TRBD1 matches 7 bases. The CDR3 has 14 amino acids. V dropped 6 bases and J dropped 0; count of bases not matched to a gene: 4. CDR1 MNHEY and CDR2 SVGAGI come from the germline V gene. Written as DNA, the CDR3 is TGTGCCAGCAGGAGGACAGGAGTGAACACTGAAGCTTTCTTT. Residues: CASRRTGVNTEAFF.

V usage is TRBV6-2 or TRBV6-3 and J usage is TRBJ1-2, with a tentative D call TRBD1 (6 bases). V lost 4 bases and J lost 8, with 20 bases in between. In germline, CDR1 is MNHEY, CDR2 SVGEGT. The CDR3 contains 15 residues. The CDR3 protein is CASSSWVHRVQGYTF. CDR3 sequence (DNA): TGTGCCAGCAGTTCGTGGGTCCACAGGGTACAAGGCTACACCTTC.

The J gene is TRBJ2-2, the V gene TRBV7-2; 9 bases match TRBD2. Germline-derived CDR1 and CDR2 are SGHTA and FQGNSA. V was pared by 4 bases and J by 4 bases, with 1 base of the junction left unmatched. This CDR3 is built from 14 residues. The CDR3: CASSYSGGTGELFF. In nucleotides, the CDR3 is TGTGCCAGCAGCTATAGCGGGGGCACCGGGGAGCTGTTTTTT.

This clone occurred once. Additional DNA sequences in this sample encode the identical CDR3. V usage is TRBV11-2 and J usage is TRBJ2-2; TRBD1 matches 10 bases. This CDR3 region has 15 residues. Germline CDR1 is SGHAT and CDR2 is FQNNGV. The J segment lost 7 bases and the V segment lost 5 bases, leaving 7 bases of the junction unmatched. The CDR3 DNA sequence: TGTGCCAGCAGCGTAAGACAGGGGGCAGGCGGGGAGCTGTTTTTT. It yields the protein CASSVRQGAGGELFF.

V usage is TRBV4-2 and J usage is TRBJ2-7; 11 bases align to TRBD2. CDR3 length: 15 residues. Germline-derived CDR1 and CDR2 are LGHNA and YNFKEQ. V was pared by 0 bases and J by 7 bases, with 5 bases of the junction left unmatched. CDR3 sequence: CASSQEELAGEEQYF. The CDR3 DNA is TGTGCCAGCAGCCAAGAGGAACTAGCGGGAGAAGAGCAGTACTTC.

The table lists this clone with a few counts. V usage is TRBV3-1 (or the pseudogene TRBV3-2) and J usage is TRBJ1-6, with no clear D. The CDR3 is 14 residues long. With 4 bases removed from V and 9 bases from J, the gap between germline ends came to 13 bases. The germline CDR1 and CDR2 sequences are LGHDT and YNNKEL (reference sequence). The CDR3 spells CASSLGGGSSPLHF. In DNA form, the CDR3 reads TGTGCCAGCAGCCTGGGTGGAGGGAGTTCACCCCTCCACTTT.